The source of this TCR beta chain is a study of CD8 T cells in ankylosing spondylitis (dated by TCRdb to 2015 to 2018). General notes on the study: The study profiled T cell receptor beta repertoires in healthy donors and ankylosing spondylitis patients to find disease-linked TCR variants. The full study cohort was made up of about 25 ankylosing spondylitis patients and roughly 98 healthy donors. Peripheral blood was sampled, and synovial fluid was also collected from ankylosing spondylitis patients. Study-level results and caveats: Some TCR beta motif variants had previously been reported in synovial fluid and blood of reactive arthritis patients, which suggested common disease-initiation mechanisms. The disease-linked clones showed a CD8+ phenotype and occurred at relatively low frequencies in peripheral blood. A TCR beta motif of several highly homologous amino acid variants appeared characteristic of blood from ankylosing spondylitis patients. Significant enrichment of the disease-linked clones was reported in matched synovial fluid samples from ankylosing spondylitis patients.

A note on this clonotype: Its antigen is still unknown. It has no much larger one-base neighbor in the sample; base qualities were not kept.

CDR1 and CDR2, per the germline V gene (reference sequence), are LNHDA and SQIVND. The V and J ends are trimmed by 6 bases and 2 bases, leaving 8 bases between them. Reading from cysteine to phenylalanine, the CDR3 counts 13 amino acids. Here the CDR3 DNA is all that survives: 39 bases in frame from base 1. Reads for this sample came from an Illumina HiSeq 2500. Quantitative 5'-RACE with molecular barcodes was used to prepare TCR beta libraries. As for how the authors treated the data: A new computational method based on a probabilistic model of VDJ rearrangement was used to identify disease-linked TCR variants. Through fastp at Q25 and MiXCR, TCRdb rebuilt clones from the public reads, retaining in-frame beta chains. Records with the same CDR3 protein are collapsed into one entry carrying the most frequent genes and DNA. The V and J calls, along with clone size, are taken from TCRdb and not from the paper's own processing. The sample yields about 96,000 distinct CDR3 sequences; 27% were counted once. Together, the top ten hold roughly 59% of the sample.

The sequence links TRBV19 to TRBJ2-1; 5 matching bases give a weak D call of TRBD2. The TCR sequence derives from a male donor with ankylosing spondylitis or in good health (not recorded which). The source material was blood, either unsorted or a sorted T cell fraction (not recorded which). The CDR3 region: CASRGSTYNEQFF. The nucleotides are TGTGCCAGTAGGGGGAGTACCTACAATGAGCAGTTCTTC.